These 18 T cell receptor beta chains came from one sample sequenced in a study of CD8+ T cells in alopecia areata. Treatment indicated: oral pan-JAK inhibitor, 5-10 mg twice daily. RNA was extracted and reverse transcribed into cDNA as the sequencing template. Produced via immunoSEQ multiplex PCR; TCRdb's table is partial and in-frame only. The sample records 170,000 or so clones, 40% to 65% being singletons. The input for sequencing was CD8+ T cells sorted from blood, taken at week 24, from a patient treated with tofacitinib. Source of these receptors: a human donor with alopecia areata.

V usage is TRBV6-6 and J usage is TRBJ2-5; 11 bases map to TRBD2. CDR1 and CDR2 (germline): MNHNY, SVGAGI (reference sequence). The CDR3 has 16 residues. J lost 3 bases, V lost 8 bases, and 11 bases had no gene match. In DNA form, the CDR3 reads TGTGCCAGCCGGTCGTACCCGACTAGCGGGGAAGAGACCCAGTACTTC. Translating gives CASRSYPTSGEETQYF.

This chain joins TRBV27 and TRBJ2-3, with D maybe TRBD2 (6 bases). The CDR3 sequence is 14 residues long. Between the trimmed V and J ends, which lost 5 bases and 3 bases, there was a span of 12 bases. Germline V gene lookup returns CDR1 MNHEY and CDR2 SMNVEV (reference sequence). CDR3 region: CASSPLGGTDTQYF. DNA for the CDR3: TGTGCCAGCAGTCCCCTGGGGGGTACAGATACGCAGTATTTT.

The chain couples TRBV27 to TRBJ2-7, with 7 bases fitting TRBD1. The germline CDR1 and CDR2 sequences are MNHEY and SMNVEV (reference sequence). J gave up 2 bases and V 3 bases, and 4 bases lay outside the gene matches. The CDR3 loop spans 14 amino acids. CDR3 amino acids: CASSLTGNAYEQYF. CDR3 coding DNA: TGTGCCAGCAGTTTGACAGGGAATGCCTACGAGCAGTACTTC.

This clone was recorded a few times. V and J are TRBV4-3 and TRBJ2-1, with 11 positions matching TRBD1. The CDR3 length is 15 residues. V lost 3 bases, J lost 4 bases, and 2 bases stayed unmatched. The V gene's germline CDR1 is LGHNA and CDR2 YSLEER. As DNA, the CDR3 is TGCGCCAGCAGCCATGGACAGGGGGCTTACAATGAGCAGTTCTTC. Amino acids: CASSHGQGAYNEQFF.

This clone has more than one count but fewer than ten. The gene calls are TRBV29-1 and TRBJ1-1; 10 bases map to TRBD1. V shed 7 bases and J 1 base; nucleotides not matched to a gene: 6. This CDR3 contains 14 residues. Germline CDR1 SQVTM, CDR2 ANQGSEA. As DNA, the CDR3 is TGCAGCGCTAGGACAGGGGGACCGAACACTGAAGCTTTCTTT. Translation gives CSARTGGPNTEAFF.

This clone was recorded a few times. This chain links TRBV4-1 with TRBJ1-2; maybe TRBD1 (5 bases). The CDR3 runs 15 residues. Germline V gives CDR1 MGHRA, CDR2 YSYEKL. V dropped 0 bases and J dropped 5 bases, with 13 bases sitting between them. The CDR3, as DNA: TGCGCCAGCAGCCAAGACACTGGGACGGGTTATGGCTACACCTTC. Amino acids: CASSQDTGTGYGYTF.

In regard to this clone: Other nucleotide sequences in the sample specify the same CDR3. In DNA form, the CDR3 reads TGTGCCAGCAGTTTTGGACAGAACACTGAAGCTTTCTTT. Protein: CASSFGQNTEAFF. The chain uses TRBV27 and TRBJ1-1; D might be TRBD1 (5 bases). This CDR3 comprises 13 residues. V lost 3 bases, J lost 1 base, and 6 bases lay in between. Germline CDR1 reads MNHEY; CDR2 reads SMNVEV (reference sequence).

The chain's CDR3 is CASSLMGQLNEKLFF. CDR3 DNA: TGCGCCAGCAGCTTGATGGGACAGCTGAATGAAAAACTGTTTTTT. The rearrangement links TRBV5-1 to TRBJ1-4, with TRBD1 identical over 7 bases. CDR1 and CDR2 from the germline V gene are SGHRS and YFSETQ. V shed 1 base and J 5 bases; nucleotides not matched to a gene: 5. There are 15 residues in the CDR3.

The chain combines TRBV7-6 with TRBJ1-5; weak D call: TRBD1 (5 bases). V was shortened by 6 bases and J by 3 bases, with 9 bases between the two germline ends. The germline gives CDR1 SGHVS, CDR2 FNYEAQ. The CDR3 has 13 amino acids. Here the CDR3 reads CASSWGNNQPQHF. The CDR3 bases are TGTGCCAGCAGTTGGGGGAACAATCAGCCCCAGCATTTT.

This chain uses TRBV7-3 with TRBJ2-1; D call uncertain. The CDR3 has 15 residues. Germline V gene sequence: CDR1 SGHTA, CDR2 FQGTGA. V dropped 4 bases and J dropped 5 bases, with 15 bases sitting between them. The CDR3 spells CASSSPGPRNNEQFF. As DNA, the CDR3 is TGTGCCAGCAGCTCACCGGGCCCCCGGAACAATGAGCAGTTCTTC.

V usage is TRBV7-2 and J usage is TRBJ1-2; D ambiguous. Trimming took off 4 bases at V and 8 bases at J, with 14 bases between the two ends. The CDR3 has 13 residues. Germline V gene data show CDR1 as SGHTA and CDR2 as FQGNSA. The CDR3 loop is CASSSDDRAGYTF. The CDR3 nucleotides are TGTGCCAGCAGCTCAGATGACCGCGCCGGCTACACCTTC. Full variable domain (missing parts from reference TRBV7-2 and TRBJ1-2): GAGVSQSPSNKVTEKGKDVELRCDPISGHTALYWYRQSLGQGLEFLIYFQGNSAPDKSGLPSDRFSAERTGGSVSTLTIQRTQQEDSAVYLCASSSDDRAGYTFGSGTRLTVV.

The chain employs TRBV15 and TRBJ2-3, with D maybe TRBD2 (6 bases). Germline V gene data show CDR1 as LNHNV and CDR2 as YYDKDF (reference sequence). The CDR3 is 15 residues long. The germline V and J ends were trimmed by 0 bases and 1 base, with 8 bases remaining between them. CDR3 in amino acids: CATSREERGTDTQYF. The CDR3 nucleotides are TGTGCCACCAGCAGAGAGGAGCGGGGCACAGATACGCAGTATTTT. Looking up the rest from reference TRBV15 and TRBJ2-3 gives the full variable domain: DAMVIQNPRYQVTQFGKPVTLSCSQTLNHNVMYWYQQKSSQAPKLLFHYYDKDFNNEADTPDNFQSRRPNTSFCFLDIRSPGLGDTAMYLCATSREERGTDTQYFGPGTRLTVL.

This clone was counted between two and nine times. The genes are TRBV7-2 and TRBJ2-7; possibly TRBD1 for D (6 bases). Germline CDR1 and CDR2: SGHTA and FQGNSA. Between the trimmed V and J ends, which lost 5 bases and 7 bases, there was a span of 9 bases. The CDR3 is 11 amino acids. The CDR3 coding sequence is TGTGCCAGCAGCCCGGACAGAGAGCAGTACTTC. This gives the protein CASSPDREQYF.

The gene calls are TRBV15 and TRBJ2-1, with D unresolved. Germline V gives CDR1 LNHNV, CDR2 YYDKDF (reference sequence). V lost 0 bases, J lost 5 bases, and 11 bases lay in between. This CDR3 has 15 residues. The CDR3 loop reads CATSREFGNDNEQFF. The CDR3 DNA reads as TGTGCCACCAGCAGAGAATTTGGGAACGACAATGAGCAGTTCTTC.

Here the CDR3 reads CASSRTWTVLTQPQHF. The CDR3 bases are TGTGCCAGCAGCAGGACCTGGACAGTTCTCACCCAGCCCCAGCATTTT. The J gene is TRBJ1-5, the V gene TRBV27; possible D gene TRBD1, 6 bases. The CDR3 length is 16 residues. The V and J ends lost 6 bases and 7 bases respectively, with 22 bases between them. Germline V gene sequence: CDR1 MNHEY, CDR2 SMNVEV (reference sequence).

This chain uses TRBV30 with TRBJ2-2; the D gene is possibly TRBD1 (6 bases). Trimming removed 5 bases at V and 3 bases at J, with 10 bases between. CDR1 GTSNPN and CDR2 SVGIG come from the germline V gene (reference sequence). The CDR3 runs 13 residues. This CDR3 is CAWSAGDTGELFF. The CDR3, as DNA: TGTGCCTGGTCGGCAGGGGACACCGGGGAGCTGTTTTTT.

This clone was observed a few times. The chain links TRBV18 to TRBJ2-3; D is undetermined. CDR1 is KGHSH and CDR2 is LQKENI in the germline V gene. The CDR3 runs 13 residues. The V end was cut by 3 bases, the J end by 3 bases, with 7 bases between. The CDR3 protein is CASSPSPTDTQYF. CDR3 nucleotides: TGTGCCAGCTCACCCAGTCCAACAGATACGCAGTATTTT.

This chain uses TRBV6-1 with TRBJ2-7; 10 bases are shared with TRBD2. The V and J ends lost 6 bases and 1 base, in that order; junction bases with no gene match: 6. The CDR3 is made up of 15 amino acids. Per the germline V gene, CDR1 is MNHNS and CDR2 is SASEGT. The CDR3 is CASRMTSGSSYEQYF. The CDR3 DNA reads TGTGCCAGCAGAATGACTAGCGGGTCATCCTACGAGCAGTACTTC.